The clone carrying this T cell receptor beta chain was seen more than once but under ten times. Its specificity is not known. The source of the sample is a study of T-cell memory formation after mild COVID-19. Overall study results and limits: The study found contracting CD4+ clones mainly in CM and EM and contracting CD8+ clones in EMRA. SARS-CoV-2 specificity of second-wave clones peaking day 37 was unconfirmed. Contracting clones, day 15 to 85, had balanced CD4/CD8, and later expanders favored CD4+.

V was pared by 7 bases and J by 7 bases, with 6 bases of the junction left unmatched. This CDR3 has 13 amino acids. Germline V gives CDR1 MNHEY, CDR2 SVGEGT. TCRalpha and TCRbeta libraries used 5'RACE with constant-segment primers and UMIs. TCRdb re-called the 5' RACE reads through MiXCR, storing one row per CDR3 protein. The table has 260,000 or so distinct CDR3 sequences, approximately 15% seen once. The sample was PBMCs or a T cell subset sorted from them (not recorded which). This TCR derives from a man aged 18 to 30 who had mild COVID-19 (a few samples of this study predate the infection). Cell type and time point are not known. This rearrangement joins TRBV6-2 or TRBV6-3 to TRBJ2-2, with TRBD1 matching over 7 bases. CDR3 nucleotide sequence: TGTGCCAGCATCTACAGGGGTGGCGGGGAGCTGTTTTTT. Protein sequence: CASIYRGGGELFF.